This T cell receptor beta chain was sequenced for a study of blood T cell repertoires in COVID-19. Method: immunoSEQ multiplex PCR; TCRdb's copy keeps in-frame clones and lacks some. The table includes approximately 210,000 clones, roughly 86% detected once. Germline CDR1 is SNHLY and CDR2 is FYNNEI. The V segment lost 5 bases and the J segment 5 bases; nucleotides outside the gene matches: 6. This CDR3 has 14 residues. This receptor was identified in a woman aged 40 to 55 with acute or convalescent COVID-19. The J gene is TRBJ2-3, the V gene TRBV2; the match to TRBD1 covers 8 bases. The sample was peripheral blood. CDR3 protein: CASSQQTGVDTQYF. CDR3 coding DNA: TGTGCCAGCAGTCAACAGACAGGGGTAGATACGCAGTATTTT.